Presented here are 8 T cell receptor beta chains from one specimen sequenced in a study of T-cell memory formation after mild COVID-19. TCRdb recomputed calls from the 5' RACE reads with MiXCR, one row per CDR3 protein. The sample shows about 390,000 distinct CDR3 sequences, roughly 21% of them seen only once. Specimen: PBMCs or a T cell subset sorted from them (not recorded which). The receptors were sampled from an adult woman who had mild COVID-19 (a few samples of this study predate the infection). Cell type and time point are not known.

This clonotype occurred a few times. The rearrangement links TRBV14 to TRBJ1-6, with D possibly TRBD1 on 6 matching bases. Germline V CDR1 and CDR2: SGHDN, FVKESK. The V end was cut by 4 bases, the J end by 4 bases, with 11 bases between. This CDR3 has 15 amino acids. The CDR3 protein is CASSRGQRYNSPLHF. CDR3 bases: TGTGCCAGCAGCCGGGGACAACGATATAATTCACCCCTCCACTTT.

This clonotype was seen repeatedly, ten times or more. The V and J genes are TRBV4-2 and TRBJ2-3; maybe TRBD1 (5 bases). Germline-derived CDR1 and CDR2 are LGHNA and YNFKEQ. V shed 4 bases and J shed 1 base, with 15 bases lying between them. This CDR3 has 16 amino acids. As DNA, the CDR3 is TGTGCCAGCAGCCTAGCCGCAGGGCAGGGCACAGATACGCAGTATTTT. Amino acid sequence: CASSLAAGQGTDTQYF.

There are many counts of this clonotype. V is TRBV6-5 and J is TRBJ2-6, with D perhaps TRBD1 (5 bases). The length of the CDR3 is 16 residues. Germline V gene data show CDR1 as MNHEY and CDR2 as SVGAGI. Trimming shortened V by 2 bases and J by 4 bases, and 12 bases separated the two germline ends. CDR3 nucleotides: TGTGCCAGCAGTTACACGGCAGGGCACGGGGCCAACGTCCTGACTTTC. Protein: CASSYTAGHGANVLTF.

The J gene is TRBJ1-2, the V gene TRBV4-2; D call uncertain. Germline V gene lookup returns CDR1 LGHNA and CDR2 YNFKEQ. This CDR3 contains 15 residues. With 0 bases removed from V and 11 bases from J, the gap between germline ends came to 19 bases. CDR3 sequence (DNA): TGTGCCAGCAGCCAAGATAATTTTGGACGGTCCATTTACACCTTC. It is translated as CASSQDNFGRSIYTF.

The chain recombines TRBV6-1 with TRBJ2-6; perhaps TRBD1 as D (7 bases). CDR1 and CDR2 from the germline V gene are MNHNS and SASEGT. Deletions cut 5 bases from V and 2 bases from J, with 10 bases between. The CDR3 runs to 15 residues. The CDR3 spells CASSFRGAGANVLTF. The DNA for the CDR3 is TGTGCCAGCAGTTTCAGGGGGGCTGGGGCCAACGTCCTGACTTTC.

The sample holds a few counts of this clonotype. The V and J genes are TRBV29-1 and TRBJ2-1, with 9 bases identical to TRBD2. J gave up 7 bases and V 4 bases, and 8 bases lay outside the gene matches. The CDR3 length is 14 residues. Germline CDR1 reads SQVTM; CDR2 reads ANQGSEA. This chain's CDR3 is CSVVAGGPRNEQFF. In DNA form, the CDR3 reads TGCAGCGTTGTCGCGGGGGGGCCTCGTAATGAGCAGTTCTTC.

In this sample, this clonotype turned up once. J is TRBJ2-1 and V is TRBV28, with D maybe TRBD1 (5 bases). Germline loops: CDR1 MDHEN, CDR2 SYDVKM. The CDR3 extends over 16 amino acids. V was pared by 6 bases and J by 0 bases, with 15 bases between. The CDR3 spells CASSPTLRGSYNEQFF. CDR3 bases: TGTGCCAGCAGCCCAACCCTAAGGGGCTCCTACAATGAGCAGTTCTTC.

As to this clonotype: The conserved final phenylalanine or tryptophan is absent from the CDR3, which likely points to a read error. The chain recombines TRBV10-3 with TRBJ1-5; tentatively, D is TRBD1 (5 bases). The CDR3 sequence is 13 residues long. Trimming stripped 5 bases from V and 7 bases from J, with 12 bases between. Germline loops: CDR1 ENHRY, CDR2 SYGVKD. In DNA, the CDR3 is TGTGCCATCAGTCCCGGGACGGAGCAGCCCCAGCATATT. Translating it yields CAISPGTEQPQHI.